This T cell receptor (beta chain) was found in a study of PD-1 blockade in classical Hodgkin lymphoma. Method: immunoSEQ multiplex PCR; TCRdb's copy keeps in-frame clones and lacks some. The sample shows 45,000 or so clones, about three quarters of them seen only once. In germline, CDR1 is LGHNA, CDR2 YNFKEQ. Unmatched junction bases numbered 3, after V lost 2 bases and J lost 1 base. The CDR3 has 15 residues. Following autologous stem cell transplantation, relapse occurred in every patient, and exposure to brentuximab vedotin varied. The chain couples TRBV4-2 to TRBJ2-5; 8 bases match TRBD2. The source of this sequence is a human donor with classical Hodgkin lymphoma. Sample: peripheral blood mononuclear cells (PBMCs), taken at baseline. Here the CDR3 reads CASSQLAGPQETQYF. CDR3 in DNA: TGTGCCAGCAGCCAATTAGCGGGGCCCCAAGAGACCCAGTACTTC.